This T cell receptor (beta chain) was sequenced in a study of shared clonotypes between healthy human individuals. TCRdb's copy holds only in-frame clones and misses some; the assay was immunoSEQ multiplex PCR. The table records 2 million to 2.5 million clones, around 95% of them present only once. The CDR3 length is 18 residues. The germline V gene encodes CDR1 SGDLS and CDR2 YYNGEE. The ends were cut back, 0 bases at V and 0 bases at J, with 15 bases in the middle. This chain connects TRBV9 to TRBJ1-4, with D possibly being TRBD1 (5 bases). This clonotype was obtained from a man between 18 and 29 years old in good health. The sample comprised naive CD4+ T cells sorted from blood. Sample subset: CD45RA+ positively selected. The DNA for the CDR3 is TGTGCCAGCAGCGTAGGCTCCGGGACGCACTCAACTAATGAAAAACTGTTTTTT. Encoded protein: CASSVGSGTHSTNEKLFF. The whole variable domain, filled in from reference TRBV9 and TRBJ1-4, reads DSGVTQTPKHLITATGQRVTLRCSPRSGDLSVYWYQQSLDQGLQFLIQYYNGEERAKGNILERFSAQQFPDLHSELNLSSLELGDSALYFCASSVGSGTHSTNEKLFFGSGTQLSVL.